The 20 T cell receptor beta chains presented below share a single source sample, sequenced in a study of molecular identifiers for immune sequencing clone quantification. MiXCR was run by TCRdb on the PCR reads, yielding one entry per CDR3 protein. This sample has approximately 590,000 distinct CDR3 sequences, with about 25% found just once. The sample was naive CD8+ T cells from blood, with Jurkat cell RNA spiked in. The subset is: FACS-sorted CD8+CD4-CCR7+CD45RA+ naive T cells. These receptors all come from a human donor in good health. Some libraries in this study had Jurkat cell RNA spiked in.

The V and J genes are TRBV12-3 or TRBV12-4 and TRBJ2-5; 7 nucleotides match TRBD1. The CDR3 has 14 amino acids. V trimming: 7 bases; J trimming: 2 bases; junction bases outside the gene matches: 7. The CDR3 region has the DNA TGTGCCAGCAAAATACAGGGGCTACAAGAGACCCAGTACTTC. Its protein is CASKIQGLQETQYF.

About this clonotype itself: A junction boundary mismatches the germline segment, possibly from a read error. The chain couples TRBV10-2 to TRBJ1-2, with 7 bases that match TRBD1. Looked up from germline, CDR1 is WSHSY and CDR2 is SAAADI. The CDR3 has 14 amino acids. CDR3 in amino acids: CASSEGGGQRGYAF. In DNA, the CDR3 is TGCGCCAGCAGTGAAGGAGGGGGCCAAAGAGGCTACGCCTTC.

As to this clonotype: The conserved phenylalanine or tryptophan is not found at the CDR3 terminus, so this likely reflects a read error. The J gene is TRBJ2-7, the V gene TRBV5-6; the D gene is possibly TRBD1 (6 bases). Germline-derived CDR1 and CDR2 are SGHDT and YYEEEE. The CDR3 length is 14 residues. The germline V and J ends were trimmed by 2 bases and 3 bases, with 12 bases remaining between them. CDR3 nucleotides: TGTGCCAGCAGCTTCGGCAGGGGAGTCTACGAGCAGTACTCC. Translating gives CASSFGRGVYEQYS.

In this sample, this clonotype turned up many times. The chain combines TRBV7-6 with TRBJ2-1, with no clear D. This CDR3 is built from 15 residues. The V end lost 1 base, the J end lost 7 bases, and 14 bases lay between the germline ends. Germline CDR1 SGHVS, CDR2 FNYEAQ. The CDR3 is CASSLVLLGLNEQFF. CDR3 nucleotide sequence: TGTGCCAGCAGCTTAGTACTCCTCGGCCTGAATGAGCAGTTCTTC. Together with reference TRBV7-6 and TRBJ2-1, the CDR3 gives the full variable domain: GAGVSQSPRYKVTKRGQDVALRCDPISGHVSLYWYRQALGQGPEFLTYFNYEAQQDKSGLPNDRFSAERPEGSISTLTIQRTEQRDSAMYRCASSLVLLGLNEQFFGPGTRLTVL.

Concerning this clonotype: A much larger clone is a single base away; this may be a read error. The genes are TRBV6-5 and TRBJ2-7; the D gene is possibly TRBD2 (7 bases). Trimming left V 2 bases short and J 6 bases short, with 14 bases between. CDR3 length: 14 amino acids. The V gene's germline CDR1 is MNHEY and CDR2 SVGAGI. In DNA form, the CDR3 reads TGTGCCAGCAGTTACGGGGGGGACACCTTCGAGCAGTACTTC. Residues: CASSYGGDTFEQYF.

This clonotype has just a few counts. This chain's CDR3 is CAAASGADTQYF. In nucleotides, the CDR3 is TGTGCCGCTGCCTCGGGGGCCGATACGCAGTATTTT. The chain links TRBV6-6 to TRBJ2-3; D possibly matches TRBD1 or TRBD2 (6 bases each). The CDR3 is 12 amino acids. V lost 11 bases and J 6 bases, leaving 15 bases between the germline ends. Germline V gene sequence: CDR1 MNHNY, CDR2 SVGAGI (reference sequence).

This clonotype was detected ten times or more. The chain couples TRBV4-3 to TRBJ2-3, with 13 bases aligning to TRBD2. The CDR3 is 18 amino acids. V was clipped by 0 bases and J by 6 bases; unmatched bases: 9. Germline V gene sequence: CDR1 LGHNA, CDR2 YSLEER. In DNA form, the CDR3 reads TGCGCCAGCAGCCAAGATAGACTAGCGGGGGGCTATCGCGATACGCAGTATTTT. It translates to CASSQDRLAGGYRDTQYF.

About this clonotype: At one of its ends the junction is not consistent with the germline gene, which may arise from a read error. The rearrangement links TRBV3-1 to TRBJ2-3; 12 bases are a match to TRBD2. CDR3 length: 16 residues. Looked up from germline, CDR1 is LGHDT and CDR2 is YNNKEL (reference sequence). CDR3 bases: TGTGCCGGCAGCCAACGACTAGCGGGGGGCACAGATACGCAGTATTTT. Residues: CAGSQRLAGGTDTQYF.

A remark on this clonotype: At one end, the junction sequence differs from germline, possibly due to a read error. The rearrangement links TRBV28 to TRBJ2-2, with D perhaps matching TRBD1 or TRBD2 (5 bases each). Germline V gene sequence: CDR1 MDHEN, CDR2 SYDVKM. The length of the CDR3 is 17 residues. CDR3 sequence (DNA): TGTGCCAGCAGTTTGGGACCCAGGGAACTAATCACCGGGGAGCCGTTTTTC. Translation: CASSLGPRELITGEPFF.

The genes are TRBV9 and TRBJ2-5, with D perhaps matching TRBD1 (6 bases). Germline CDR1 reads SGDLS; CDR2 reads YYNGEE. CDR3 length equals 15 residues. With 4 bases removed from V and 5 bases from J, the gap between germline ends came to 18 bases. In nucleotides, the CDR3 is TGTGCCAGCAGCTCCGGGGCAGGGGCCTTGGAGACCCAGTACTTC. Translating gives CASSSGAGALETQYF.

In its sample, this clonotype was seen many times. The genes are TRBV30 and TRBJ2-2; 9 nucleotides match TRBD2. Germline-derived CDR1 and CDR2 are GTSNPN and SVGIG (reference sequence). The CDR3 is 17 amino acids. V trimming: 2 bases; J trimming: 5 bases; junction bases outside the gene matches: 12. CDR3 DNA: TGTGCCTGGAGTCCCTCCTTTGCGGGAGGGAGAACCGGGGAGCTGTTTTTT. It translates to CAWSPSFAGGRTGELFF.

Turning to this clonotype: A much larger clone differs by one base, so this may be a read error. V usage is TRBV4-3 and J usage is TRBJ2-7; possible D gene TRBD2, 5 bases. Trimming shortened V by 0 bases and J by 1 base, and 13 bases separated the two germline ends. Germline V gives CDR1 LGHNA, CDR2 YSLEER. This CDR3 contains 16 residues. This chain's CDR3 is CASSQDLGSRSYEQYF. The DNA for the CDR3 is TGCGCCAGCAGCCAAGATCTGGGGAGCAGGTCCTACGAGCAGTACTTC.

This clonotype was observed a handful of times. The rearrangement links TRBV30 to TRBJ2-7, with TRBD1 matching 9 bases. The CDR3 consists of 12 residues. The germline V gene encodes CDR1 GTSNPN and CDR2 SVGIG (reference sequence). J was trimmed by 2 bases and V by 5 bases; bases with no gene match: 1. CDR3 sequence: CAWDRGTYEQYF. The CDR3 DNA is TGTGCCTGGGACAGGGGGACCTACGAGCAGTACTTC.

This clonotype was picked up many times. At one of its ends the junction is not consistent with the germline gene, which may arise from a read error. CDR3 bases: TGTGCCAGCAGCTTAGGGGCCTTT. Its translation is CASSLGAF. V and J are TRBV5-5 and TRBJ1-1; possibly TRBD1 for D (5 bases). The CDR3 is made up of 8 amino acids. CDR1 and CDR2 from the germline V gene are SGHKS and YYEKEE (reference sequence).

There are many counts of this clonotype. V is TRBV28 and J is TRBJ1-6; no definite D call. CDR3 length: 15 residues. Germline loops: CDR1 MDHEN, CDR2 SYDVKM. V gave up 5 bases and J gave up 9 bases, with 17 bases separating them. The CDR3 DNA sequence: TGTGCCAGCAGTCGCAAAAACCCGGCGGTTTCACCCCTCCACTTT. It encodes CASSRKNPAVSPLHF.

Comment on this clonotype: The junction does not match germline at one end; this may be a read error. The chain recombines TRBV4-1 with TRBJ2-1, with D maybe TRBD2 (6 bases). Germline V gene data show CDR1 as MGHRA and CDR2 as YSYEKL. This CDR3 contains 17 residues. The CDR3 region is CASSQARGTGGYNQQFF. The CDR3 coding sequence is TGCGCCAGCAGCCAAGCTCGCGGGACCGGCGGCTACAATCAGCAGTTCTTC.

On this clonotype itself: A read error may explain this, as a much larger clone is one base away. The chain is built from TRBV10-3 and TRBJ2-3; D possibly corresponds to TRBD1 (5 bases). This CDR3 has 11 residues. CDR1 and CDR2 from the germline V gene are ENHRY and SYGVKD. CDR3 nucleotides: TGTACCATCAGGGTCACAGATACGCAGTATTTT. Protein: CTIRVTDTQYF.

This clonotype was seen repeatedly, ten times or more. The J gene is TRBJ2-3, the V gene TRBV27; D may be TRBD1 (6 bases). From germline, CDR1 is MNHEY and CDR2 SMNVEV (reference sequence). V dropped 6 bases and J dropped 4 bases, with 17 bases sitting between them. The CDR3 runs to 15 residues. The DNA of the CDR3 is TGTGCCAGCAGGACAGGAAACGAGAAGTCAGATACGCAGTATTTT. As protein: CASRTGNEKSDTQYF.

J is TRBJ2-1 and V is TRBV28, with D possibly being TRBD2 (6 bases). The CDR3 runs to 15 residues. The V end was cut by 3 bases, the J end by 3 bases, with 12 bases between. Germline CDR1 is MDHEN and CDR2 is SYDVKM. The CDR3 loop is CASSLRGAFYNEQFF. The CDR3 bases are TGTGCCAGCAGTTTGCGGGGAGCGTTCTACAATGAGCAGTTCTTC.

This clonotype was picked up one time. A read error is possible here, since a much larger clone lies one base away. The rearrangement links TRBV7-2 to TRBJ2-7; D gene unclear. The CDR3 has 14 amino acids. Germline V gene sequence: CDR1 SGHTA, CDR2 FQGNSA. DNA of the CDR3: TGTGCCAGCAACTTCTACCCGGGTCCCTATGAGCAGTACTTC. Translating it yields CASNFYPGPYEQYF.